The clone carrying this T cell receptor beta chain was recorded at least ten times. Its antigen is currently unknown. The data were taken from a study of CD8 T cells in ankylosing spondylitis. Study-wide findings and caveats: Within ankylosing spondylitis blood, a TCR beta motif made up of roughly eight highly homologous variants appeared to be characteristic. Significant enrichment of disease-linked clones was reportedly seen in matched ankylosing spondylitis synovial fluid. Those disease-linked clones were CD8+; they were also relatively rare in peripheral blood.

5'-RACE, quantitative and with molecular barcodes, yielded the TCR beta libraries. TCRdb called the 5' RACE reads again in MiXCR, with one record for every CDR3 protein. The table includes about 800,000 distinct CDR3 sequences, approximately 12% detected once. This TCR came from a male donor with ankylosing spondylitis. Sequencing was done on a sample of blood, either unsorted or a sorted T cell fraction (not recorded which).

CDR3 sequence (DNA): TGTGCCAGCAGATCAGGGCCTAATGAAAAACTGTTTTTT. As protein: CASRSGPNEKLFF. The rearrangement uses TRBV12-3 or TRBV12-4 and TRBJ1-4; D is possibly TRBD1 (5 bases). The CDR3 extends over 13 amino acids. Deletions cut 6 bases from V and 3 bases from J, with 8 bases between.